This T cell receptor beta chain was obtained from a study of early T cells in non-severe SARS-CoV-2 infection. There are many counts of this clonotype. The V segment lost 5 bases and the J segment 7 bases; nucleotides outside the gene matches: 7. The germline V gene has CDR1 SEHNR and CDR2 FQNEAQ (reference sequence). The CDR3 runs to 15 residues. Researchers tagged individual cDNA molecules with unique molecular identifiers. TCRdb passed the 5' RACE reads through MiXCR, listing each CDR3 protein once. The sample shows approximately 77,000 distinct CDR3 sequences, about 5% of them seen only once. V usage is TRBV7-9 and J usage is TRBJ2-1; TRBD2 agrees at 11 bases. The sequence came from an adult who was a healthcare worker with PCR-confirmed SARS-CoV-2 infection or an uninfected control (not recorded which). This sample comprised whole blood, obtained at baseline. CDR3 sequence: CASSKTSGRVNEQFF. CDR3 in DNA: TGTGCCAGCAGCAAAACTAGCGGGAGAGTGAATGAGCAGTTCTTC. Drawing the rest from reference TRBV7-9 and TRBJ2-1, the complete variable domain is DTGVSQNPRHKITKRGQNVTFRCDPISEHNRLYWYRQTLGQGPEFLTYFQNEAQLEKSRLLSDRFSAERPKGSFSTLEIQRTEQGDSAMYLCASSKTSGRVNEQFFGPGTRLTVL.